This T cell receptor (beta chain) was identified in a study of Ad26.COV2.S vaccination and SARS-CoV-2 variants. Study at large: Ad26.COV2.S given intramuscularly, once or twice 56 days apart. General study findings and limits: Total responses of T cells may have been underestimated by the analyses of TCR breadth and depth.

Treatment denoted: around 19 received Ad26.COV2.S at low or high dose, single or two shots; 5 received placebo; per-sample allocation not given. All samples were drawn on day 63, counting from the first vaccine or placebo injection. Boston hosted the donor, who was an adult aged 18-55 years. For this clone: Its antigen is unknown.

The CDR3 is made up of 12 amino acids. V lost 3 bases, J lost 6 bases, and 9 bases lay in between. Per the germline V gene, CDR1 is GTSNPN and CDR2 is SVGIG (reference sequence). Repertoires were generated with immunoSEQ multiplex PCR, while TCRdb's copy carries only in-frame clones and drops some. This sample has about 350,000 clones; less than 90% occur once, and the top ten carry around 6.1%. The sample in question was peripheral blood, obtained in a trial of Ad26.COV2.S vaccine versus placebo. The source of this sequence is a person between 18 and 65 years old who received the Ad26.COV2.S COVID-19 vaccine or a placebo. The V and J genes are TRBV30 and TRBJ1-5; no reliable D call. This CDR3 reads CAWSRPGQPQHF. The DNA of the CDR3 is TGTGCCTGGAGCAGGCCAGGTCAGCCCCAGCATTTT.